Reported below is one TCR beta chain. Its specificity is not known. This CDR3 has 14 amino acids. V was clipped by 6 bases and J by 4 bases; unmatched bases: 6. This entry belongs to a study of vaccination and CD4 T cells after COVID-19. Cultured CD4+ T cell DNA was sequenced using the Oncomine TCR Beta short-read assay. TCRdb itself ran the PCR reads through MiXCR, one entry per CDR3 protein. The table includes around 11,000 distinct CDR3 sequences, around 77% detected once. Stated treatment: approximately 11-day PBMC culture with coronavirus spike peptide pools or control peptides (ViraFEST assay). This chain uses TRBV12-3 or TRBV12-4 with TRBJ1-3, with 7 nucleotides matching TRBD1. The receptor comes from a human donor who had recovered from COVID-19. Sequenced material: CD4+ T cells from blood, cultured in vitro. The CDR3 region is CASSRQGLGNTIYF. The CDR3 nucleotides are TGTGCCAGCAGCCGACAGGGCCTCGGAAACACCATATATTTT.